Reported below is one T cell receptor (beta chain). The antigen it recognizes is unknown. Base quality data are lacking; no much larger clone is found one base away. Preparation of the library involved PCR. The sequencing machine was an Illumina HiSeq 4000. The TCR beta-chain CDR3 region of each patient was profiled by high-throughput sequencing. The published analysis was carried out like this. CDR3 differences across clinicopathological groups were used to build a classifier for discriminating distant-metastatic papillary thyroid cancer patients. The Shannon index was used to measure repertoire diversity, and the Morisita-Horn index was used to measure how similar tumor and blood repertoires were. Using fastp at Q25 and MiXCR, TCRdb reprocessed the public reads and kept productive beta chains. The V and J calls shown here were made by TCRdb, not taken from the authors' results. The table for this sample lists 45,000 to 65,000 clones; roughly 20% of them were counted only once. The ten top clones hold roughly 4% of the sample.

The source of the sample is a study of metastatic and nonmetastatic thyroid tumors (dated by TCRdb to about 2020). About the study as a whole: Repertoires from peripheral blood and from tumor or nodule tissue samples of malignant and benign thyroid patients were compared. On the study overall, not on this receptor specifically: In both blood and tumor samples, malignant tumors were reported to have significantly higher TCR beta diversity than benign nodules.

Before undergoing thyroid surgery, none of the patients had been given any kind of treatment. Patient clinical samples collected from the early 2010s to the late 2010s were retrospectively analysed using T-cell receptor beta sequencing. The CDR3 covers 17 residues, taking in both the cysteine and the phenylalanine. Only the CDR3 part of the read is kept: 51 bases, read in frame from the first base. The junction carries 14 bases between V and J, which are trimmed by 3 bases and 3 bases respectively. CDR1 and CDR2 (KGHDR, SFDVKD) derive from the germline V gene. The chain uses TRBV24-1 and TRBJ2-6; no D gene is confidently identified. This receptor was identified in a female donor with papillary thyroid cancer or a benign thyroid nodule (not recorded which). Some clones in this sample may be carry-over from other donors' samples. Sequenced sample: blood. CDR3 region: CATSDRSGVLGANVLTF. The DNA sequence reads TGTGCCACCAGTGATAGGTCAGGAGTCCTTGGGGCCAACGTCCTGACTTTC.